The 18 T cell receptor beta chains below all came from one sample that was sequenced in a study of CD8 T cells in Susac syndrome. cDNA came from approximately 0.5 to 1 ug RNA primed by random hexamers. TCRdb fed the immunoSEQ multiplex PCR reads into MiXCR, producing one record per CDR3 protein. The sample records a few hundred thousand distinct CDR3 sequences, around 95% being singletons. The sequencing sample was made of CD4+ T cells from PBMCs. These receptors were obtained from a human donor with multiple sclerosis.

Only one count was recorded for this clonotype. The V and J genes are TRBV14 and TRBJ1-2; no reliable D call. Germline loops: CDR1 SGHDN, CDR2 FVKESK. The V end lost 0 bases, the J end lost 7 bases, and 9 bases lay between the germline ends. The CDR3 extends over 13 amino acids. CDR3: CASSQDLRTGYTF. CDR3 nucleotides: TGTGCCAGCAGCCAAGACCTGAGAACTGGCTACACCTTC.

The CDR3 DNA reads as TGTGCCAGCAGCTCGGCGTCCCGGGATACTGGGGCCAACGTCCTGACTTTC. Translated: CASSSASRDTGANVLTF. V and J are TRBV6-2 or TRBV6-3 and TRBJ2-6; D is possibly TRBD2 (5 bases). The V end lost 6 bases, the J end lost 2 bases, and 17 bases lay between the germline ends. CDR1 is MNHEY, CDR2 SVGEGT, per germline. This CDR3 is built from 17 residues.

The count of this clonotype is one. The chain joins TRBV18 to TRBJ2-7; 7 nucleotides line up with TRBD1. This CDR3 contains 15 residues. J was trimmed by 2 bases and V by 2 bases; bases with no gene match: 6. Germline CDR1 reads KGHSH; CDR2 reads LQKENI. Here the CDR3 reads CASSPVTGTAYEQYF. DNA of the CDR3: TGTGCCAGCTCACCAGTAACCGGGACAGCCTACGAGCAGTACTTC.

The J gene is TRBJ2-7, the V gene TRBV5-1; 7 bases fit TRBD1. The CDR3 has 15 amino acids. The germline V gene has CDR1 SGHRS and CDR2 YFSETQ. Unmatched junction bases numbered 6, after V lost 2 bases and J lost 1 base. CDR3 DNA sequence: TGCGCCAGCAGCTTCGAGAGACAGGGATCCTACGAGCAGTACTTC. Its translation: CASSFERQGSYEQYF.

The genes are TRBV7-2 and TRBJ2-7, with 10 nucleotides matching TRBD2. Trimming cost V 7 bases and J 3 bases; bases outside gene matches: 12. The length of the CDR3 is 16 residues. Per germline, CDR1 SGHTA and CDR2 FQGNSA. CDR3 coding DNA: TGTGCCAGCACCTCCCCCGGGACTAGCGCCAACTACGAGCAGTACTTC. This encodes CASTSPGTSANYEQYF.

The gene calls are TRBV19 and TRBJ2-1; 7 bases line up with TRBD1. V dropped 4 bases and J dropped 9; count of bases not matched to a gene: 9. Looked up from germline, CDR1 is LNHDA and CDR2 is SQIVND (reference sequence). CDR3 length equals 14 residues. The CDR3 reads CASSTGQATGEQFF. The CDR3 nucleotides are TGTGCCAGTAGTACAGGACAGGCGACCGGTGAGCAGTTCTTC.

The chain joins TRBV4-1 to TRBJ2-3; 12 bases are shared with TRBD2. The J segment lost 3 bases and the V segment lost 5 bases, leaving 6 bases of the junction unmatched. Looked up from germline, CDR1 is MGHRA and CDR2 is YSYEKL. This CDR3 is 16 amino acids long. The CDR3 region has the DNA TGCGCCAGCAGCAAACTAGCGGGGGGAACGACAGATACGCAGTATTTT. It yields the protein CASSKLAGGTTDTQYF.

The CDR3 here is CASSQRGTSGFLEQYF. In DNA form, the CDR3 reads TGTGCCAGCAGCCAGCGAGGGACTAGCGGTTTTCTGGAGCAGTACTTC. This chain links TRBV3-1 with TRBJ2-7; 11 bases match TRBD2. Germline-derived CDR1 and CDR2 are LGHDT and YNNKEL (reference sequence). Germline trimming cut 3 bases from V and 7 bases from J; bases unmatched to any gene: 11. The length of the CDR3 is 16 residues.

CDR3 bases: TGTGCCAGCAGCTCTTTCGGGACCGTGGGGTTGGGTTCACCCCTCCACTTT. Its translation: CASSSFGTVGLGSPLHF. V is TRBV5-4 and J is TRBJ1-6; D might be TRBD1 (5 bases). Germline-derived CDR1 and CDR2 are SGHNT and YYREEE (reference sequence). The CDR3 is 17 amino acids. V gave up 3 bases and J gave up 9 bases, with 22 bases separating them.

The chain couples TRBV12-5 to TRBJ1-4; no clear D. Germline V gene data show CDR1 as LGHNT and CDR2 as FRNRAP. The CDR3 has 14 amino acids. Trimming removed 2 bases from V and 0 bases from J, with 4 bases in between. CDR3 in DNA: TGTGCTAGTGGTTTGACGGCAACTAATGAAAAACTGTTTTTT. Its translation: CASGLTATNEKLFF.

A remark on this clonotype: A read error may account for a junction end that differs from germline. This rearrangement joins TRBV7-2 to TRBJ1-1; D gene unclear. The CDR3 runs 13 residues. CDR1 and CDR2 (germline): SGHTA, FQGNSA. CDR3: CVSSSRGFSEAFF. The CDR3 DNA reads TGTGTCAGCAGTAGCCGAGGTTTTTCTGAAGCTTTCTTT.

The V gene is TRBV7-9, the J gene TRBJ2-7, with TRBD1 as a possible D gene (6 bases). CDR1 is SEHNR and CDR2 is FQNEAQ in the germline V gene (reference sequence). CDR3 length: 13 amino acids. V was pared by 5 bases and J by 6 bases, with 14 bases between. CDR3 nucleotide sequence: TGTGCCAGCAGCCCGGACAGCTTCGGCGAGCAGTACTTC. Its translation: CASSPDSFGEQYF. Variable domain in full (rest from reference TRBV7-9 and TRBJ2-7): DTGVSQNPRHKITKRGQNVTFRCDPISEHNRLYWYRQTLGQGPEFLTYFQNEAQLEKSRLLSDRFSAERPKGSFSTLEIQRTEQGDSAMYLCASSPDSFGEQYFGPGTRLTVT.

The V and J genes are TRBV2 and TRBJ2-7, with 7 bases that match TRBD1. Trimming removed 4 bases from V and 6 bases from J; junction bases left unmatched: 12. The CDR3 extends over 15 amino acids. Germline lookup yields CDR1 SNHLY and CDR2 FYNNEI. The CDR3 DNA sequence: TGTGCCAGCAGTGTTCTTCTCGACAGGGCTTCCGAGCAGTACTTC. Its protein product is CASSVLLDRASEQYF.

The chain joins TRBV2 to TRBJ2-1; possibly TRBD2 for D (5 bases). Germline V gene sequence: CDR1 SNHLY, CDR2 FYNNEI. The length of the CDR3 is 13 residues. V shed 2 bases and J shed 9 bases, with 11 bases lying between them. The DNA for the CDR3 is TGTGCCAGCAGTGAACTAGCCGACGGTGAGCAGTTCTTC. Protein product: CASSELADGEQFF.

J is TRBJ1-6 and V is TRBV6-5; no clear D. V gave up 5 bases and J gave up 7 bases, with 12 bases separating them. The CDR3 contains 14 residues. Germline loops: CDR1 MNHEY, CDR2 SVGAGI. The CDR3 protein is CASSNGLANSPLHF. The CDR3 nucleotides read TGTGCCAGCAGTAATGGCCTAGCCAATTCACCCCTCCACTTT.

This rearrangement joins TRBV30 to TRBJ2-5, with TRBD1 identical over 10 bases. Looked up from germline, CDR1 is GTSNPN and CDR2 is SVGIG (reference sequence). The ends lost 3 bases at V and 5 bases at J; junction bases unmatched: 9. The CDR3 length is 15 residues. Here the CDR3 reads CAWRSPGQGQETQYF. CDR3 bases: TGTGCCTGGAGATCGCCGGGACAGGGGCAGGAGACCCAGTACTTC.

The chain links TRBV5-6 to TRBJ1-2; D perhaps matches TRBD1 (5 bases). V dropped 9 bases and J dropped 2 bases, with 11 bases sitting between them. Germline CDR1 SGHDT, CDR2 YYEEEE. The CDR3 covers 12 residues. Here the CDR3 reads CATMDKNYGYTF. The CDR3 region has the DNA TGTGCCACCATGGACAAGAACTATGGCTACACCTTC.

The gene calls are TRBV18 and TRBJ2-3, with TRBD2 matching 8 bases. This CDR3 is 16 amino acids long. Germline CDR1 and CDR2: KGHSH and LQKENI. With V trimmed by 0 bases and J by 4 bases, 6 bases remained unmatched. In DNA form, the CDR3 reads TGTGCCAGCTCACCACCAAGCGGGGGACTATCAGATACGCAGTATTTT. Protein sequence: CASSPPSGGLSDTQYF. Full variable domain (rest looked up from reference TRBV18 and TRBJ2-3): NAGVMQNPRHLVRRRGQEARLRCSPMKGHSHVYWYRQLPEEGLKFMVYLQKENIIDESGMPKERFSAEFPKEGPSILRIQQVVRGDSAAYFCASSPPSGGLSDTQYFGPGTRLTVL.